The 21 T cell receptor beta chains in this list originate from one sample, sequenced in a study of cytomegalovirus exposure and HLA in healthy donors. Researchers ran the PCR with 60 Vbeta and 13 Jbeta primers. The method was immunoSEQ multiplex PCR; TCRdb's version includes in-frame clones alone and lacks a portion of them. The specimen's table records 130,000 or so clones. The specimen was PBMCs. These receptor sequences come from a woman aged 40 to 50 in good health and CMV-seronegative.

This chain links TRBV4-1 with TRBJ1-3, with D unclear. This CDR3 region has 18 residues. The V end was cut by 0 bases, the J end by 0 bases, with 15 bases between. Germline assignment: CDR1 MGHRA and CDR2 YSYEKL. Here the CDR3 DNA reads TGCGCCAGCAGCCAAGATGGACTGCCACTCTTCTCTGGAAACACCATATATTTT. Encoded protein: CASSQDGLPLFSGNTIYF.

The CDR3 DNA is TGTGCCAGCAGTTCCGGGACAGGGGACTATTATAGCAATCAGCCCCAGCATTTT. It codes for CASSSGTGDYYSNQPQHF. The chain employs TRBV7-9 and TRBJ1-5, with 10 bases that match TRBD1. Germline V CDR1 and CDR2: SEHNR, FQNEAQ (reference sequence). This CDR3 spans 18 amino acids. The ends lost 6 bases at V and 0 bases at J; junction bases unmatched: 11.

This rearrangement joins TRBV6-1 to TRBJ1-5; TRBD1 agrees at 11 bases. V shed 6 bases, J shed 4 bases, and the junction held 5 bases outside the gene matches. Germline-derived CDR1 and CDR2 are MNHNS and SASEGT. The CDR3 runs to 15 residues. CDR3 bases: TGTGCCAGCAGCGGGGGACAGGGGGGGAATCAGCCCCAGCATTTT. Amino acids: CASSGGQGGNQPQHF.

As concerns this clone: Sequence at one end of the junction differs from germline and may be a read error. The chain joins TRBV4-2 to TRBJ1-2; 8 bases line up with TRBD1. There are 16 residues in the CDR3. CDR1 and CDR2 (germline): LGHNA, YNFKEQ. The DNA for the CDR3 is TGTACCAGCAGCCAAGATCGGGGACAGGACTTCTATGGCTACACCTTC. Translation: CTSSQDRGQDFYGYTF.

The chain recombines TRBV11-2 with TRBJ2-5, with D tentatively TRBD2 (6 bases). The V end was cut by 0 bases, the J end by 4 bases, with 12 bases between. Germline V CDR1 and CDR2: SGHAT, FQNNGV. This CDR3 is built from 15 residues. CDR3 in amino acids: CASSLDGGDGETQYF. CDR3 bases: TGTGCCAGCAGCTTAGACGGCGGGGATGGAGAGACCCAGTACTTC.

The V and J genes are TRBV28 and TRBJ1-2; 9 nucleotides line up with TRBD1. The length of the CDR3 is 13 residues. Germline CDR1 reads MDHEN; CDR2 reads SYDVKM. Unmatched junction bases numbered 1, after V lost 6 bases and J lost 2 bases. CDR3 sequence reads: CASRTGGNYGYTF. The DNA for the CDR3 is TGTGCCAGCAGAACAGGGGGCAACTATGGCTACACCTTC.

The chain has TRBV14 and TRBJ1-5; D ambiguous. V lost 0 bases and J 1 base, leaving 7 bases between the germline ends. CDR3 size: 15 residues. The germline V gene has CDR1 SGHDN and CDR2 FVKESK. The CDR3 nucleotides read TGTGCCAGCAGCCAAGATCGGGGAAGCAATCAGCCCCAGCATTTT. Translating gives CASSQDRGSNQPQHF.

The chain joins TRBV10-3 to TRBJ2-2; D may be TRBD2 (5 bases). The ends were cut back, 8 bases at V and 7 bases at J, with 11 bases in the middle. The CDR3 sequence is 12 residues long. Germline V gives CDR1 ENHRY, CDR2 SYGVKD. CDR3 nucleotides: TGTGCCATCTCTGGGGAGCACGGGGAGCTGTTTTTT. This gives the protein CAISGEHGELFF.

This rearrangement joins TRBV6-5 to TRBJ1-1, with a tentative D call TRBD1 (5 bases). Germline V gives CDR1 MNHEY, CDR2 SVGAGI. The CDR3 covers 15 residues. The V end lost 0 bases, the J end lost 5 bases, and 13 bases lay between the germline ends. The CDR3 loop is CASSYSGATRTEAFF. The CDR3, as DNA: TGTGCCAGCAGTTACTCTGGGGCAACGAGGACTGAAGCTTTCTTT.

The chain has TRBV7-8 and TRBJ2-2; 9 nucleotides line up with TRBD2. The CDR3 is made up of 15 amino acids. In germline, CDR1 is SGHVS, CDR2 FQNEAQ. Trimming cost V 5 bases and J 6 bases; bases outside gene matches: 7. Here the CDR3 DNA reads TGTGCCAGCAGCCCTATAGCGGGGGAGGCCGGGGAGCTGTTTTTT. Its protein product is CASSPIAGEAGELFF.

The chain has TRBV7-2 and TRBJ1-2; D not certain. V was cut by 0 bases and J by 6 bases, with 11 bases left in between. Germline values: CDR1 SGHTA, CDR2 FQGNSA. This CDR3 comprises 14 residues. The DNA for the CDR3 is TGTGCCAGCAGCTTAGCGTCGAGGGAGGATGGCTACACCTTC. Translated: CASSLASREDGYTF.

CDR3 sequence: CASSQTGRGNSPLHF. CDR3 in DNA: TGCGCCAGCAGCCAAACAGGGAGAGGGAATTCACCCCTCCACTTT. The rearrangement joins TRBV4-3 to TRBJ1-6; D may be TRBD1 (6 bases). CDR1 is LGHNA, CDR2 YSLEER, per germline. Trimming left V 2 bases short and J 7 bases short, with 12 bases between. The CDR3 consists of 15 residues.

V and J are TRBV7-3 and TRBJ2-3; 8 bases align to TRBD2. The CDR3 spans 14 residues. Germline CDR1 and CDR2: SGHTA and FQGTGA. V gave up 4 bases and J gave up 5 bases; unmatched junction bases: 5. DNA for the CDR3: TGTGCCAGCAGCTCGCGGGGGGAGGAAGATACGCAGTATTTT. Its protein product is CASSSRGEEDTQYF.

The chain employs TRBV9 and TRBJ1-4; D call uncertain. Trimming stripped 2 bases from V and 7 bases from J, with 18 bases between. Germline V lookup: CDR1 SGDLS, CDR2 YYNGEE. The CDR3 runs 16 residues. The CDR3 region is CASSVADYVGGEKLFF. The CDR3 nucleotides are TGTGCCAGCAGCGTCGCCGACTACGTTGGAGGTGAAAAACTGTTTTTT.

This chain uses TRBV28 with TRBJ1-2, with 8 nucleotides matching TRBD1. CDR3 length equals 13 residues. V shed 5 bases, J shed 8 bases, and the junction held 7 bases outside the gene matches. The V gene's germline CDR1 is MDHEN and CDR2 SYDVKM. The CDR3 DNA sequence: TGTGCCAGCAGTATAGGACAGGGATACGGCTACACCTTC. It translates to CASSIGQGYGYTF.

The rearrangement joins TRBV10-3 to TRBJ2-5, with a tentative D call TRBD1 (6 bases). V shed 6 bases and J shed 5 bases, with 10 bases lying between them. Germline CDR1 ENHRY, CDR2 SYGVKD. CDR3 length: 12 amino acids. CDR3 in DNA: TGTGCCATCAGAGGGGGTGGGGAGACCCAGTACTTC. It encodes CAIRGGGETQYF.

The gene calls are TRBV5-1 and TRBJ1-2; D might be TRBD1 (5 bases). V lost 4 bases and J lost 6, with 16 bases in between. The CDR3 length is 14 residues. The germline V gene has CDR1 SGHRS and CDR2 YFSETQ. Here the CDR3 reads CASSEGLPGDGYTF. CDR3 in DNA: TGCGCCAGCAGCGAGGGACTCCCCGGGGATGGCTACACCTTC.

This rearrangement joins TRBV11-2 to TRBJ2-5; D is possibly TRBD1 (5 bases). The DNA end is more similar to TRBJ2-7, so the J call may be wrong. Germline loops: CDR1 SGHAT, CDR2 FQNNGV. The CDR3 runs 16 residues. CDR3 nucleotide sequence: TGTGCCAGCAGCTCCGATCTAACAGGCAGCTCCTACGAGCAGTACTTC. Translated, it gives CASSSDLTGSSYEQYF.

The gene calls are TRBV11-3 and TRBJ1-1, with D perhaps matching TRBD1 (5 bases). Trimming left V 5 bases short and J 6 bases short, with 19 bases between. Germline CDR1 is SGHNT and CDR2 is YENEEA. The CDR3 loop spans 15 amino acids. The CDR3 loop is CASSHGGAGGAEAFF. As DNA, the CDR3 is TGTGCCAGCAGCCATGGAGGCGCGGGAGGGGCTGAAGCTTTCTTT.

The J gene is TRBJ2-6, the V gene TRBV7-8, with 7 bases fitting TRBD1. Germline CDR1 reads SGHVS; CDR2 reads FQNEAQ. CDR3 length: 13 residues. V was pared by 5 bases and J by 10 bases, with 5 bases of the junction left unmatched. The DNA for the CDR3 is TGTGCCAGCAGCCGGGGACAGAGAAACGTCCTGACTTTC. It specifies CASSRGQRNVLTF.

The rearrangement joins TRBV27 to TRBJ2-2, with TRBD1 matching over 8 bases. This CDR3 comprises 15 residues. The V gene end was trimmed by 5 bases and the J gene end by 4 bases; junction bases not matched to a gene: 6. The germline CDR1 and CDR2 sequences are MNHEY and SMNVEV (reference sequence). CDR3: CASSRQGASTGELFF. The CDR3 coding sequence is TGTGCCAGCAGTAGGCAGGGGGCCAGCACCGGGGAGCTGTTTTTT.